This T cell receptor (beta chain) was recorded in a study of shared clonotypes between healthy human individuals. Overall study findings and caveats: Clonotype sharing among donors, it was expected, would be affected by sequencing depth.

This CDR3 is 15 amino acids long. CDR1 is LNHDA, CDR2 SQIVND, per germline (reference sequence). V was cut by 5 bases and J by 5 bases, with 16 bases left in between. Several immunoSEQ plates received, in even portions, the genomic DNA of each subset. Authors' analysis steps: Filtering differed since immunoSEQ provided only junctions, with no quality scores. The data were produced by immunoSEQ multiplex PCR, yet TCRdb's version contains in-frame clones alone and is incomplete. The DNA gave D and trimming, while V, J and clone size come from that table. The sample has 950,000 to 1,100,000 clones, about three quarters seen once; the top ten hold 1.2% to 1.5%. The table lists this clone with a few counts. Its specificity is not known.

The sequenced sample was memory CD4+ T cells sorted from blood. Specified subset: CD45RA-negative fraction. The sequence was obtained from a man younger than 35 in good health. The chain joins TRBV19 to TRBJ1-5; perhaps TRBD1 as D (6 bases). This chain's CDR3 is CASSLIGGQDQPQHF. The CDR3 bases are TGTGCCAGTAGTCTCATTGGGGGCCAAGATCAGCCCCAGCATTTT.